What follows are 5 T cell receptor beta chains derived from one specimen sequenced in a study of vaccination and CD4 T cells after COVID-19. The Oncomine TCR Beta short-read assay was applied to DNA of cultured CD4+ T cells. In TCRdb, the PCR reads were re-called with MiXCR into one record per CDR3 protein. The table records some 9,700 distinct CDR3 sequences, 55% to 75% of them present only once. Their antigen targets remain unknown. Treatment indicated: roughly 10-day PBMC culture with coronavirus spike peptide pools or control peptides (ViraFEST assay). Sequences were obtained from CD4+ T cells from blood, cultured in vitro. Every receptor here comes from a human donor who had recovered from COVID-19.

J is TRBJ1-2 and V is TRBV27, with 7 bases lining up with TRBD1. This CDR3 comprises 14 residues. J was trimmed by 1 base and V by 6 bases; bases with no gene match: 5. Per germline, CDR1 MNHEY and CDR2 SMNVEV (reference sequence). The CDR3 here is CASSYRQGNYGYTF. The CDR3 DNA follows: TGTGCCAGCAGCTATCGACAGGGTAACTATGGCTACACCTTC.

The rearrangement links TRBV2 to TRBJ1-2, with D perhaps TRBD1 (6 bases). This CDR3 has 14 amino acids. Germline CDR1 reads SNHLY; CDR2 reads FYNNEI. The V end was cut by 6 bases, the J end by 1 base, with 12 bases between. CDR3 residues: CASRRTGLNYGYTF. Here the CDR3 DNA reads TGTGCCAGCAGGCGCACAGGGCTTAACTATGGCTACACCTTC.

The chain couples TRBV15 to TRBJ2-5; 8 nucleotides agree with TRBD2. The junction had 8 bases not matched to a gene; V was cut back by 6 bases and J by 5 bases. Germline loops: CDR1 LNHNV, CDR2 YYDKDF (reference sequence). CDR3 size: 14 residues. CDR3: CATRFQAGVETQYF. In nucleotides, the CDR3 is TGTGCCACCAGGTTTCAAGCGGGAGTGGAGACCCAGTACTTC.

The V call is TRBV20-1, the J call TRBJ2-2; a weak D match, TRBD1 (6 bases). CDR1 is DFQATT and CDR2 is SNEGSKA in the germline V gene (reference sequence). This CDR3 is 14 amino acids long. V lost 5 bases, J lost 3 bases, and 13 bases lay in between. Here the CDR3 reads CSALTGQYTGELFF. In DNA form, the CDR3 reads TGCAGTGCTCTAACAGGACAGTACACCGGGGAGCTGTTTTTT.

This chain links TRBV20-1 with TRBJ2-2; a possible D gene is TRBD2 (6 bases). This CDR3 is built from 15 residues. V shed 1 base and J shed 4 bases, with 13 bases lying between them. Germline CDR1 DFQATT, CDR2 SNEGSKA (reference sequence). CDR3 DNA: TGCAGTGCTAGAGGATGGAGGGAGAGCACCGGGGAGCTGTTTTTT. It specifies CSARGWRESTGELFF.